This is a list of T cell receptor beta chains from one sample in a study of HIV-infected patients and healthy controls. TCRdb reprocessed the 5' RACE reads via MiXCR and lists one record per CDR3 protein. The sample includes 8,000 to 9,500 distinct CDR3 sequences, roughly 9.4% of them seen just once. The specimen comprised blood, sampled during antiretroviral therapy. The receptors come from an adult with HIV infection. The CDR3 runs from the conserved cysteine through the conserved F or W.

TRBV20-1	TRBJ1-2	CSARDEQGSGYGYTF
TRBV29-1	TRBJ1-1	CSVEVRQDTEAFF
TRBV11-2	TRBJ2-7	CASGARVLYEQYF
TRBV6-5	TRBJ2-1	CASSYRDSFTTGNEQFF
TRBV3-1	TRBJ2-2	CASSQDGELFF
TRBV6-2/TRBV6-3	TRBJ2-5	CASAKAGGSETQYF
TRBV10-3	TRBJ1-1	CAISDRVNTEAFF
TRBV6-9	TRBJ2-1	CASSSRTSGGNLQNEQFF
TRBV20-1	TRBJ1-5	CSASTGQRSNQPQHF
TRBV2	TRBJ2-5	CASSSTSGVQETQYF
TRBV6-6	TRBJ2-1	CASGGGQGGEQFF
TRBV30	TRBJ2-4	CAWSVGGGLTAKNIQYF
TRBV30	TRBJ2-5	CAWSILGARETQYF
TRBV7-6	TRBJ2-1	CASSLVLGLAAPGVYNEQFF
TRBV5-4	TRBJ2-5	CASSPPAGRQETQYF
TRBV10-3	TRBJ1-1	CAIRERTPKKGNTEAFF